The clone carrying this TCR beta chain is hyperexpanded in the sample. What it binds is unknown. Genes and germline are mouse. The CDR3 end lies 1 residue beyond the end of the read and is filled in from the germline J gene. Different DNA sequences within this sample yield the same CDR3. The assay was immunoSEQ multiplex PCR, and TCRdb's table has in-frame clones only and misses some. The sample shows some 5,700 clones, under 50% of them seen only once. As for time point: mouse harvest day 14 after allogeneic transplant. The graft held 10^6 splenic CD5+ T cells and 10^7 T-cell-depleted bone marrow cells. This mouse GVHD model was MHC-mismatched B6 to BALB/c, profiled day 7 or 14. This sample is part of a study of tissue T cells after allogeneic stem cell transplantation. V lost 1 base, J lost 3 bases, and 10 bases lay in between. This CDR3 region has 15 residues. CDR1 is NSQYPW, CDR2 LRSPGD, per germline (reference sequence).

Study-wide points: Only a limited share of tissue TCRs appeared in blood or spleen.

The V gene is TRBV1, the J gene TRBJ2-1; the D gene is possibly TRBD2 (8 bases). This TCR came from a female BALB/c mouse given C57BL/6 T cells with graft-versus-host disease after an allogeneic hematopoietic cell transplant. Sequencing was done on a sample of gut tissue. The part of the CDR3 DNA that was read is TGCACCTGCAGTGCAGCAGGGGGGGCCTATGCTGAGCAGTTC. Residues: CTCSAAGGAYAEQF. The whole CDR3 sequence reads CTCSAAGGAYAEQFF.